This T cell receptor (beta chain) came from a study of T cell responses to AZD1222 COVID-19 vaccine. General study results and limits: Spike was spanned by vaccine-associated CD4 TCRs, with dominance at 160-218 and 743-854. The donors showed a predominance of white British ancestry and of females, with possible underestimation of clonal diversity.

The table lists this clone with a count of one. Antigen: not known. The CDR3 is 16 amino acids. V gave up 4 bases and J gave up 8 bases, with 19 bases separating them. CDR1 is SGHRS, CDR2 YFSETQ, per germline. Using immunoSEQ multiplex PCR, the repertoire was profiled, and TCRdb retains in-frame clones only, with some absent. The table lists 150,000 to 200,000 clones, approximately 93% of them singletons. The V call is TRBV5-1, the J call TRBJ1-6; a weak D match, TRBD1 (5 bases). Here the sequenced sample was peripheral blood, taken 28 days after the second AZD1222 dose. This receptor was identified in an adult who received the AZD1222 COVID-19 vaccine. In DNA, the CDR3 is TGCGCCAGCAGCCTGGGGCGTTTTCTTCGGGATTCACCCCTCCACTTT. Translation gives CASSLGRFLRDSPLHF.